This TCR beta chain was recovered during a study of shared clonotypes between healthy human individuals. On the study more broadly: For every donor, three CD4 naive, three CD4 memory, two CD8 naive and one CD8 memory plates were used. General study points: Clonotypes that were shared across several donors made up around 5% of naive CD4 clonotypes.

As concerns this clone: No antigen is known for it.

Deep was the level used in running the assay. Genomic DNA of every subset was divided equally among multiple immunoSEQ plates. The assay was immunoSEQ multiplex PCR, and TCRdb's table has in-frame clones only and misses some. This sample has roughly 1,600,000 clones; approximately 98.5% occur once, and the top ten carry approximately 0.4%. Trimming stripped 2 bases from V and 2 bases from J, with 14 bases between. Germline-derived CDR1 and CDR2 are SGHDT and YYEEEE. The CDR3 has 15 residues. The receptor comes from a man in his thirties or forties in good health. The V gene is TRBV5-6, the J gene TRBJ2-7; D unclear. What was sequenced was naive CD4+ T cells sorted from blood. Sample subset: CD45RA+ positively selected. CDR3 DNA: TGTGCCAGCAGCTTTGGTACACCGACTCCCTACGAGCAGTACTTC. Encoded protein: CASSFGTPTPYEQYF.